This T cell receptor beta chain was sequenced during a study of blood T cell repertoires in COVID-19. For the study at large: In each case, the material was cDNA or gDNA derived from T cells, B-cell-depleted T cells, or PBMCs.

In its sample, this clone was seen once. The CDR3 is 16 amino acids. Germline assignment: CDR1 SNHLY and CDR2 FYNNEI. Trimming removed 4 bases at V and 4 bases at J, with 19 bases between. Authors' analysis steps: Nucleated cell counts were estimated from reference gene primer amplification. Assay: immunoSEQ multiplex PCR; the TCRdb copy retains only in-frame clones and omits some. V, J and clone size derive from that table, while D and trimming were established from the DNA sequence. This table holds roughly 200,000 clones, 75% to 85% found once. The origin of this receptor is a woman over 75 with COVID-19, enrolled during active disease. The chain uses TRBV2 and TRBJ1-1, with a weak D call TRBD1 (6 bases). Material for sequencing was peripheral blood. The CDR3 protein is CASSGSAGARGTEAFF. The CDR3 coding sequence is TGTGCCAGCAGTGGGTCGGCGGGGGCGCGTGGCACTGAAGCTTTCTTT.